The rows below give T cell receptor beta chains drawn from one sample of a study of shared clonotypes between healthy human individuals. Clones were read by immunoSEQ multiplex PCR, and TCRdb kept only the in-frame ones, dropping some. The sample shows about 2.2 million clones, 90% to 95% of them seen only once. Sequencing was done on a sample of naive CD8+ T cells from PBMCs. These receptors were obtained from a man between 18 and 29 years old in good health. Some clones in this sample may be carry-over from other donors' samples. Both conserved end residues are part of each CDR3. The order of the fields is clone size, J gene, D gene, V gene, CDR3 protein, CDR3 DNA. A D gene is named only where the DNA matches it firmly. A clone size is listed for some rows: how often the clone was seen (once, few, many), or a class if it is expanded.

abundance: once
j_gene: TRBJ2-1
d_gene: TRBD2
v_gene: TRBV9
CDR3aa: CASSEGLAYNEQFF
CDR3nt: TGTGCCAGCAGCGAGGGACTAGCGTACAATGAGCAGTTCTTC

abundance: -
j_gene: TRBJ2-5
d_gene: TRBD2
v_gene: TRBV18
CDR3aa: CASSALAGGRETQYF
CDR3nt: TGTGCCAGCTCAGCACTAGCGGGAGGGCGAGAGACCCAGTACTTC

abundance: -
j_gene: TRBJ2-7
d_gene: -
v_gene: TRBV19
CDR3aa: CASSPGRVYEQYF
CDR3nt: TGTGCCAGTAGTCCCGGCAGGGTCTACGAGCAGTACTTC

abundance: -
j_gene: TRBJ2-7
d_gene: TRBD2
v_gene: TRBV18
CDR3aa: CASSATSGFSSYEQYF
CDR3nt: TGTGCCAGCTCAGCAACTAGCGGGTTTAGCTCCTACGAGCAGTACTTC

abundance: -
j_gene: TRBJ2-1
d_gene: TRBD1
v_gene: TRBV7-9
CDR3aa: CASSLGYRGEDEQFF
CDR3nt: TGTGCCAGCAGCTTAGGGTACAGGGGTGAGGATGAGCAGTTCTTC

abundance: -
j_gene: TRBJ2-3
d_gene: TRBD2
v_gene: TRBV7-9
CDR3aa: CASHSGISTDTQYF
CDR3nt: TGTGCCAGCCATAGCGGGATCAGCACAGATACGCAGTATTTT

abundance: -
j_gene: TRBJ2-7
d_gene: TRBD2
v_gene: TRBV4-3
CDR3aa: CASSAGVGTSGRYTPYEQYF
CDR3nt: TGCGCCAGCAGCGCGGGAGTCGGGACTAGCGGGAGGTATACACCTTACGAGCAGTACTTC

abundance: few
j_gene: TRBJ1-1
d_gene: -
v_gene: TRBV12-5
CDR3aa: CASGLRGGDTEAFF
CDR3nt: TGTGCTAGTGGTTTGAGGGGGGGCGACACTGAAGCTTTCTTT

abundance: -
j_gene: TRBJ2-1
d_gene: TRBD2
v_gene: TRBV11-2
CDR3aa: CASSFIAGANEQFF
CDR3nt: TGTGCCAGCAGCTTTATCGCGGGAGCAAATGAGCAGTTCTTC

abundance: -
j_gene: TRBJ2-3
d_gene: TRBD2
v_gene: TRBV2
CDR3aa: CASIPPGTSGNEKVTDTQYF
CDR3nt: TGTGCCAGCATCCCTCCTGGGACTAGCGGAAACGAGAAGGTCACAGATACGCAGTATTTT

abundance: -
j_gene: TRBJ2-2
d_gene: TRBD2
v_gene: TRBV4-1
CDR3aa: CASSQVSGGNTGELFF
CDR3nt: TGCGCCAGCAGCCAAGTTAGCGGGGGGAACACCGGGGAGCTGTTTTTT

abundance: -
j_gene: TRBJ2-3
d_gene: -
v_gene: TRBV7-6
CDR3aa: CASSSSWTEQNTQYF
CDR3nt: TGTGCCAGCAGCTCCAGCTGGACAGAACAGAATACGCAGTATTTT